A selection of T cell receptor beta chains follows, all from one sample in a study of T cells in Graves' hyperthyroidism and ophthalmopathy. TCRdb ran MiXCR on the multiplex PCR reads and lists one entry per CDR3 protein. The sample holds 300,000 to 450,000 distinct CDR3 sequences, approximately 25% seen once. Sequenced material: blood. The receptors originated from a man in his fifties with Graves' hyperthyroidism. CDR3s include the opening cysteine and the closing phenylalanine or tryptophan. D genes are given only for firm matches. Clone sizes are given selectively: once, few, many, or a class where the clone is expanded.

D	size	J	V	CDR3	DNA
NA	NA	TRBJ2-1	TRBV5-1	CASSLATTGRNEQFF	TGCGCCAGCAGCTTGGCCACCACAGGACGCAATGAGCAGTTCTTC
NA	few	TRBJ2-7	TRBV20-1	CSAREGWSYEQYF	TGCAGTGCTAGAGAAGGCTGGTCCTACGAGCAGTACTTC
NA	few	TRBJ2-5	TRBV5-1	CASSPKGIAGSETQYF	TGCGCCAGCAGCCCTAAGGGGATTGCCGGTTCGGAGACCCAGTACTTC
TRBD2	few	TRBJ2-7	TRBV7-9	CASSPGVAGDEQYF	TGTGCCAGCAGCCCGGGGGTAGCGGGAGACGAGCAGTACTTC
NA	NA	TRBJ2-5	TRBV7-8	CASSHPRDFQETQYF	TGTGCCAGCAGCCACCCGAGGGACTTCCAAGAGACCCAGTACTTC
NA	many	TRBJ2-3	TRBV5-1	CASSWQGLADTQYF	TGCGCCAGCAGTTGGCAGGGGCTCGCAGATACGCAGTATTTT
TRBD1	NA	TRBJ2-1	TRBV5-6	CASSLWGRQGSVYEQFF	TGTGCCAGCAGCTTGTGGGGGAGACAGGGGTCCGTTTATGAGCAGTTCTTC
NA	few	TRBJ2-7	TRBV7-9	CASSATGNEQYF	TGTGCCAGCAGCGCTACAGGGAACGAGCAGTACTTC
NA	many	TRBJ2-7	TRBV27	CASSFGKTYEQYF	TGTGCCAGCAGTTTCGGCAAAACCTACGAGCAGTACTTC
NA	few	TRBJ2-7	TRBV18	CASSPGGRLPYEQYF	TGTGCCAGCTCACCAGGGGGCAGGCTCCCCTACGAGCAGTACTTC
NA	few	TRBJ1-2	TRBV4-2	CASSQPGNYGYTF	TGTGCCAGCAGCCAACCGGGGAACTATGGCTACACCTTC
TRBD2	many	TRBJ2-7	TRBV28	CASSSPAGGDYEQYF	TGTGCCAGCAGTTCCCCGGCGGGAGGGGACTACGAGCAGTACTTC
NA	NA	TRBJ2-5	TRBV20-1	CSGMAGTQETQYF	TGCAGTGGGATGGCGGGGACCCAAGAGACCCAGTACTTC
TRBD1	NA	TRBJ2-7	TRBV30	CAWAGTASYEQYF	TGTGCCTGGGCCGGGACAGCCTCCTACGAGCAGTACTTC
TRBD2	few	TRBJ2-5	TRBV11-2	CASSFGPGGETQYF	TGTGCCAGCAGCTTCGGTCCGGGAGGAGAGACCCAGTACTTC